This entry features one TCR beta chain sequence. CDR1 and CDR2 (germline): LNHNV, YYDKDF (reference sequence). The CDR3 totals 18 residues. The trim removed 4 bases at V and 4 bases at J, leaving 13 bases unmatched. Both 60 Vbeta primers and 13 Jbeta primers went into the PCR. This table comes from immunoSEQ multiplex PCR, and its TCRdb copy is limited to in-frame clones, with some not included. The profile shows 30,000 to 40,000 clones, 80% to 90% of them singletons. The record originates from a study of cytomegalovirus exposure and HLA in healthy donors. The chain has TRBV15 and TRBJ2-3; 11 positions agree with TRBD1. This TCR derives from a woman aged 18 to 35 in good health and CMV-seronegative. The sequenced sample consisted of PBMCs. The CDR3 loop reads CATSIRMDRGPDPDTQYF. Here the CDR3 DNA reads TGTGCCACCAGCATAAGAATGGACAGGGGGCCAGACCCAGATACGCAGTATTTT.